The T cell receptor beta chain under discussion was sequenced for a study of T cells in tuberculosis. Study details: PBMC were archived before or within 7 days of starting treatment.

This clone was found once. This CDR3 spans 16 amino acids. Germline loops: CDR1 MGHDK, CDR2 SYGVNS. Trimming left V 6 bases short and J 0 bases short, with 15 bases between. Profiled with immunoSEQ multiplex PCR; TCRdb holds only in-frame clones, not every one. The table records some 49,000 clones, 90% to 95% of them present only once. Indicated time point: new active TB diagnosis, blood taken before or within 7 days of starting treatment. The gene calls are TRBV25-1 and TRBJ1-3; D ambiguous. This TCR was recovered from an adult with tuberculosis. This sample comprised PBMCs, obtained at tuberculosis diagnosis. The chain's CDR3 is CASSERRGSSGNTIYF. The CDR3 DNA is TGTGCCAGCAGCGAACGCCGGGGATCCTCTGGAAACACCATATATTTT.